The rows below give T cell receptor beta chains drawn from one sample of a study of identical twins. TCRdb re-derived calls from the 5' RACE reads in MiXCR, one entry per CDR3 protein. The data show 1,800,000 or so distinct CDR3 sequences, with under 35% seen just once and about 0.25% held by the top ten. What was sequenced was cord blood. The source is a newborn girl in good health. CDR3s include the opening cysteine and the closing phenylalanine or tryptophan. Fields, in order: clone size, D gene, CDR3 length, V gene, J gene, CDR3 protein, CDR3 DNA. A D gene is named only where the DNA matches it firmly. Expanded clones are given a class, and other clones once, few, many or no size at all.

size: -
D: TRBD2
length: 15
V: TRBV4-2
J: TRBJ2-3
CDR3: CASSHASGRADTQYF
DNA: TGTGCCAGCAGCCACGCTAGCGGGAGGGCAGATACGCAGTATTTT

size: -
D: TRBD2
length: 15
V: TRBV5-1
J: TRBJ2-3
CDR3: CASSAGREIGDTQYF
DNA: TGCGCCAGCAGCGCGGGGCGGGAGATTGGAGATACGCAGTATTTT

size: few
D: -
length: 17
V: TRBV4-2
J: TRBJ2-1
CDR3: CASSQDGRGGQYNEQFF
DNA: TGTGCCAGCAGCCAAGATGGGAGGGGGGGGCAATACAATGAGCAGTTCTTC

size: few
D: TRBD2
length: 18
V: TRBV6-5
J: TRBJ2-6
CDR3: CASSYSILASSGANVLTF
DNA: TGTGCCAGCAGTTACTCGATACTAGCGTCCTCTGGGGCCAACGTCCTGACTTTC

size: few
D: TRBD1
length: 15
V: TRBV6-6
J: TRBJ1-6
CDR3: CASSYSGQGSSPLHF
DNA: TGTGCCAGCAGTTACTCGGGACAGGGTAGTTCACCCCTCCACTTT

size: few
D: TRBD1
length: 13
V: TRBV6-1
J: TRBJ2-7
CDR3: CASRRGQDYEQYF
DNA: TGTGCCAGCAGGAGGGGACAGGACTACGAGCAGTACTTC

size: -
D: -
length: 19
V: TRBV9
J: TRBJ2-3
CDR3: CASSVRGTWRRGFTDTQYF
DNA: TGTGCCAGCAGCGTGAGGGGGACATGGAGGCGGGGTTTCACAGATACGCAGTATTTT

size: -
D: TRBD1
length: 16
V: TRBV12-3/TRBV12-4
J: TRBJ2-1
CDR3: CASSSADREASNEQFF
DNA: TGTGCCAGCAGTTCCGCCGACAGGGAAGCAAGCAATGAGCAGTTCTTC

size: -
D: TRBD2
length: 17
V: TRBV13
J: TRBJ2-2
CDR3: CASSLSPLAGVSGELFF
DNA: TGTGCCAGCAGCTTATCGCCCCTAGCGGGAGTCTCCGGGGAGCTGTTTTTT

size: many
D: -
length: 14
V: TRBV5-1
J: TRBJ1-4
CDR3: CASSPGHRNEKLFF
DNA: TGCGCCAGCAGCCCGGGACACCGTAATGAAAAACTGTTTTTT

size: -
D: -
length: 16
V: TRBV5-1
J: TRBJ1-1
CDR3: CASSLGSDTMNTEAFF
DNA: TGCGCCAGCAGCTTGGGTTCCGACACAATGAACACTGAAGCTTTCTTT

size: -
D: TRBD2
length: 17
V: TRBV24-1
J: TRBJ2-1
CDR3: CATSDSRAGANYNEQFF
DNA: TGTGCCACCAGTGATTCCCGAGCGGGGGCCAACTACAATGAGCAGTTCTTC

size: -
D: -
length: 16
V: TRBV14
J: TRBJ2-1
CDR3: CASSPPSGLLYNEQFF
DNA: TGTGCCAGCAGCCCTCCCTCGGGGTTGCTGTACAATGAGCAGTTCTTC

size: few
D: -
length: 17
V: TRBV12-3/TRBV12-4
J: TRBJ1-5
CDR3: CASSPTDHGTRNQPQHF
DNA: TGTGCCAGCAGCCCTACGGATCACGGTACTCGCAATCAGCCCCAGCATTTT

size: few
D: -
length: 13
V: TRBV4-2
J: TRBJ2-1
CDR3: CASSHPTSNEQFF
DNA: TGTGCCAGCAGCCACCCCACTAGCAATGAGCAGTTCTTC

size: few
D: -
length: 17
V: TRBV12-3/TRBV12-4
J: TRBJ2-7
CDR3: CASSSLPLGGGSYEQYF
DNA: TGTGCCAGCAGTTCCCTCCCTCTAGGGGGGGGCTCCTACGAGCAGTACTTC

size: few
D: -
length: 14
V: TRBV14
J: TRBJ2-5
CDR3: CAELQGEGKETQYF
DNA: TGTGCCGAACTTCAGGGTGAAGGCAAAGAGACCCAGTACTTC

size: -
D: -
length: 14
V: TRBV20-1
J: TRBJ2-3
CDR3: CSARDEGVFYTQYF
DNA: TGCAGTGCTAGAGATGAAGGAGTTTTTTATACGCAGTATTTT

size: few
D: -
length: 12
V: TRBV7-9
J: TRBJ1-1
CDR3: CASSLVTASAFF
DNA: TGTGCCAGCAGCTTAGTAACCGCGAGTGCTTTCTTT

size: -
D: -
length: 14
V: TRBV9
J: TRBJ2-7
CDR3: CTSSVATMAYEQYF
DNA: TGTACCAGCAGCGTAGCTACTATGGCGTATGAGCAGTACTTC

size: -
D: -
length: 16
V: TRBV7-2
J: TRBJ2-5
CDR3: CASSLAGPQTQETQYF
DNA: TGTGCCAGCAGCTTAGCGGGGCCCCAAACCCAAGAGACCCAGTACTTC

size: -
D: TRBD2
length: 19
V: TRBV11-2
J: TRBJ2-3
CDR3: CASSSSTRLGGGPTDTQYF
DNA: TGTGCCAGCAGCTCCTCAACACGACTTGGCGGGGGGCCCACAGATACGCAGTATTTT